Sequencing of this TCR beta chain was carried out in a study of cytomegalovirus exposure and HLA in healthy donors. Study-wide findings and caveats: Clusters of TCRs from the first cohort tended to co-occur in the approximately 120 validation repertoires (as a later analysis found). Associated with cytomegalovirus, according to the listing, were 150 to 200 TCR beta chains.

The donors formed part of the approximately 130-subject validation cohort, distinct from the roughly 730-subject first cohort. Germline V CDR1 and CDR2: SGHTA, FQGTGA. V gave up 0 bases and J gave up 7 bases; unmatched junction bases: 6. The CDR3 has 16 amino acids. On this clone itself: Its cognate antigen is unknown.

Measured with immunoSEQ multiplex PCR; TCRdb has only the in-frame clones, and not every one. The sample lists tens of thousands of clones, roughly nine tenths occurring once. This clonotype originated in a woman younger than 45 in good health and CMV-seronegative. The sample consisted of PBMCs. J is TRBJ2-1 and V is TRBV7-3; 10 nucleotides line up with TRBD1. As DNA, the CDR3 is TGTGCCAGCAGCTTAACGCGGGACAGGGGCTGGAATGAGCAGTTCTTC. The encoded protein is CASSLTRDRGWNEQFF. The variable domain in full, completed from reference TRBV7-3 and TRBJ2-1, reads GAGVSQTPSNKVTEKGKYVELRCDPISGHTALYWYRQSLGQGPEFLIYFQGTGAADDSGLPNDRFFAVRPEGSVSTLKIQRTERGDSAVYLCASSLTRDRGWNEQFFGPGTRLTVL.